This T cell receptor (beta chain) emerged from a study of control samples from healthy donors and cancer patients. V lost 0 bases and J lost 0, with 10 bases in between. Looked up from germline, CDR1 is SGHNT and CDR2 is YYREEE (reference sequence). CDR3 length: 15 amino acids. Assay: immunoSEQ multiplex PCR; the TCRdb copy retains only in-frame clones and omits some. The data hold around 180,000 clones, with about 86% observed a single time. Input material: blood. The receptor comes from a woman in her 30s in good health. The rearrangement uses TRBV5-4 and TRBJ2-7; TRBD1 is a possible D gene (6 bases). The CDR3 protein is CASSLAPGASYEQYF. DNA of the CDR3: TGTGCCAGCAGCTTGGCCCCAGGGGCCTCCTACGAGCAGTACTTC. Complete variable domain (other parts from reference TRBV5-4 and TRBJ2-7): ETGVTQSPTHLIKTRGQQVTLRCSSQSGHNTVSWYQQALGQGPQFIFQYYREEENGRGNFPPRFSGLQFPNYSSELNVNALELDDSALYLCASSLAPGASYEQYFGPGTRLTVT.